Listed here are 30 T cell receptor beta chains from one sample, sequenced in a study of CD8 T cells in Susac syndrome. Random-hexamer reverse transcription was applied to roughly 0.5 to 1 ug RNA. TCRdb recomputed calls from the immunoSEQ multiplex PCR reads with MiXCR, one row per CDR3 protein. The sample holds more than 80,000 distinct CDR3 sequences, approximately 94% seen once. The sample comprised CD8+ T cells from PBMCs. These receptors were taken from a human donor with Susac syndrome.

The chain joins TRBV29-1 to TRBJ1-2; the match to TRBD1 covers 10 bases. V lost 3 bases to trimming and J lost 6 bases; unmatched junction nucleotides: 7. The CDR3 sequence is 14 residues long. The germline CDR1 and CDR2 sequences are SQVTM and ANQGSEA. The DNA of the CDR3 is TGCAGCGTTGATGGGACAGGGGCTTCGGATGGCTACACCTTC. This gives the protein CSVDGTGASDGYTF. The complete variable domain, with remaining parts taken from reference TRBV29-1 and TRBJ1-2, reads SAVISQKPSRDICQRGTSLTIQCQVDSQVTMMFWYRQQPGQSLTLIATANQGSEATYESGFVIDKFPISRPNLTFSTLTVSNMSPEDSSIYLCSVDGTGASDGYTFGSGTRLTVV.

This chain uses TRBV2 with TRBJ2-7; TRBD1 matches 8 bases. Germline V gene lookup returns CDR1 SNHLY and CDR2 FYNNEI. After removal of 7 bases from V and 1 base from J, the junction contained 6 bases not matched to a gene. This CDR3 has 14 amino acids. The CDR3 loop is CASTTGGGSYEQYF. In DNA form, the CDR3 reads TGTGCCAGCACAACAGGGGGTGGTTCCTACGAGCAGTACTTC.

The chain carries TRBV19 and TRBJ1-2, with D maybe TRBD1 (6 bases). Germline CDR1 is LNHDA and CDR2 is SQIVND (reference sequence). The V end lost 7 bases, the J end lost 3 bases, and 18 bases lay between the germline ends. The CDR3 covers 15 residues. CDR3 nucleotides: TGTGCCAGTACCATCGTTGGGGGCAGTTACTATGGCTACACCTTC. It encodes CASTIVGGSYYGYTF.

The chain employs TRBV14 and TRBJ1-1; perhaps TRBD1 as D (5 bases). Trimming left V 2 bases short and J 8 bases short, with 15 bases between. The CDR3 sequence is 14 residues long. Germline V gene data show CDR1 as SGHDN and CDR2 as FVKESK. This chain's CDR3 is CASSQNLRAGEAFF. As DNA, the CDR3 is TGTGCCAGCAGCCAAAACCTCAGGGCCGGCGAAGCTTTCTTT.

The V call is TRBV20-1, the J call TRBJ2-5; no definite D call. Per germline, CDR1 DFQATT and CDR2 SNEGSKA (reference sequence). This CDR3 is 10 amino acids long. V was clipped by 1 base and J by 4 bases, with 1 base between them. CDR3 in amino acids: CSARVETQYF. Written as DNA, the CDR3 is TGCAGTGCTAGAGTAGAGACCCAGTACTTC.

J is TRBJ2-7 and V is TRBV10-3, with 8 nucleotides matching TRBD1. V shed 5 bases and J 4 bases; nucleotides not matched to a gene: 10. Germline V gene data show CDR1 as ENHRY and CDR2 as SYGVKD. This CDR3 contains 15 residues. CDR3: CAISSGGDRHYEQYF. DNA for the CDR3: TGTGCCATCAGTAGTGGTGGGGACAGGCATTACGAGCAGTACTTC.

The CDR3 DNA sequence: TGTGCCAGCAGCTTAGGGGGGACCCTACATGACAATGAGCAGTTCTTC. It is translated as CASSLGGTLHDNEQFF. This chain uses TRBV7-2 with TRBJ2-1; D could derive from TRBD1 or TRBD2 (5 bases each). This CDR3 is built from 16 residues. Looked up from germline, CDR1 is SGHTA and CDR2 is FQGNSA. Trimming left V 1 base short and J 5 bases short, with 15 bases between.

The count of this clonotype is one. The J gene is TRBJ1-6, the V gene TRBV9; 9 nucleotides align to TRBD1. The trim removed 1 base at V and 9 bases at J, leaving 8 bases unmatched. This CDR3 has 16 residues. CDR1 SGDLS and CDR2 YYNGEE come from the germline V gene. The CDR3 loop is CASSVNGQGTGSPLHF. The CDR3, as DNA: TGTGCCAGCAGCGTAAACGGACAGGGGACCGGTTCACCCCTCCACTTT.

The chain recombines TRBV20-1 with TRBJ1-2, with a tentative D call TRBD1 (5 bases). V shed 3 bases and J shed 8 bases, with 13 bases lying between them. CDR1 and CDR2 (germline): DFQATT, SNEGSKA (reference sequence). The CDR3 contains 12 residues. Written as DNA, the CDR3 is TGCAGTGCTAGGGGGGGAAGAGAGGGCTACACCTTC. Translating it yields CSARGGREGYTF.

This chain joins TRBV9 and TRBJ2-1, with TRBD2 identical over 7 bases. The length of the CDR3 is 16 residues. Germline V gene data show CDR1 as SGDLS and CDR2 as YYNGEE. V shed 0 bases, J shed 5 bases, and the junction held 8 bases outside the gene matches. The CDR3 DNA is TGTGCCAGCAGCGTAGGGGTCGCTAGCGGACACAATGAGCAGTTCTTC. As protein: CASSVGVASGHNEQFF.

This chain joins TRBV9 and TRBJ2-2; the match to TRBD2 covers 8 bases. This CDR3 has 17 amino acids. In germline, CDR1 is SGDLS, CDR2 YYNGEE. Germline trimming cut 0 bases from V and 3 bases from J; bases unmatched to any gene: 7. The CDR3 loop reads CASSVAPGLEDTGELFF. The CDR3 DNA sequence: TGTGCCAGCAGCGTAGCCCCGGGACTAGAGGACACCGGGGAGCTGTTTTTT.

V is TRBV30 and J is TRBJ1-5; maybe TRBD1 (5 bases). Germline CDR1 is GTSNPN and CDR2 is SVGIG (reference sequence). This CDR3 has 14 amino acids. The V gene lost 4 bases and the J gene lost 5 bases, with 15 bases spanning the gap. CDR3 nucleotides: TGTGCCTGGACCGGGACCCTCCTAGATCAGCCCCAGCATTTT. This encodes CAWTGTLLDQPQHF.

The J gene is TRBJ1-5, the V gene TRBV12-3 or TRBV12-4, with a possible D match to TRBD1 (6 bases). Trimming took off 6 bases at V and 4 bases at J, with 13 bases between the two ends. The CDR3 covers 14 residues. CDR3 sequence: CASRSAGANQPQHF. In DNA, the CDR3 is TGTGCCAGCAGGTCTGCGGGGGCAAATCAGCCCCAGCATTTT.

This chain connects TRBV5-1 to TRBJ2-3; 9 bases are shared with TRBD2. The CDR3 has 15 amino acids. The V and J ends lost 4 bases and 1 base, in that order; junction bases with no gene match: 4. The V gene's germline CDR1 is SGHRS and CDR2 YFSETQ. The CDR3 reads CASSPWTSGTDTQYF. CDR3 DNA: TGCGCCAGCAGCCCATGGACTAGCGGCACAGATACGCAGTATTTT. The variable domain in full, with the rest retrieved from reference TRBV5-1 and TRBJ2-3, is KAGVTQTPRYLIKTRGQQVTLSCSPISGHRSVSWYQQTPGQGLQFLFEYFSETQRNKGNFPGRFSGRQFSNSRSEMNVSTLELGDSALYLCASSPWTSGTDTQYFGPGTRLTVL.

The V gene is TRBV7-3, the J gene TRBJ2-7, with TRBD2 matching over 16 bases. The CDR3 runs to 18 residues. CDR1 and CDR2 (germline): SGHTA, FQGTGA. Losses at the gene ends were 1 base for V and 4 bases for J; bases not matched to a gene: 7. CDR3 residues: CASSLMGLAGGPEYEQYF. The CDR3 bases are TGTGCCAGCAGCTTAATGGGACTAGCGGGGGGGCCTGAATACGAGCAGTACTTC.

The chain recombines TRBV9 with TRBJ2-7; D gene uncertain. V was cut by 4 bases and J by 2 bases, with 13 bases left in between. Per germline, CDR1 SGDLS and CDR2 YYNGEE. The CDR3 runs to 14 residues. The CDR3 here is CASSILDGPYEQYF. The CDR3 nucleotides are TGTGCCAGCAGCATATTAGACGGTCCCTACGAGCAGTACTTC.

This clonotype has more than one count but fewer than ten. The chain links TRBV19 to TRBJ2-1; no reliable D call. V lost 4 bases and J 4 bases, leaving 5 bases between the germline ends. The germline gives CDR1 LNHDA, CDR2 SQIVND (reference sequence). The CDR3 spans 12 residues. CDR3 nucleotide sequence: TGTGCCAGTAGTAATGGGTACAATGAGCAGTTCTTC. Encoded protein: CASSNGYNEQFF.

The rearrangement joins TRBV5-1 to TRBJ2-7; a weak D match, TRBD1 (6 bases). Germline V gene data show CDR1 as SGHRS and CDR2 as YFSETQ. The CDR3 has 14 amino acids. Trimming took 1 base from V and 3 from J, leaving 11 bases between them. Here the CDR3 DNA reads TGCGCCAGCAGCTTGTACGGGACATACTACGAGCAGTACTTC. Its protein product is CASSLYGTYYEQYF.

The rearrangement links TRBV27 to TRBJ2-3; no firm D call. The CDR3 sequence is 15 residues long. Trimming stripped 3 bases from V and 0 bases from J, with 10 bases between. Germline V lookup: CDR1 MNHEY, CDR2 SMNVEV (reference sequence). In DNA, the CDR3 is TGTGCCAGCAGTTTGAACAGCCTAAGCACAGATACGCAGTATTTT. Translation gives CASSLNSLSTDTQYF.

This clonotype has a handful of counts. The rearrangement joins TRBV7-9 to TRBJ1-5, with D maybe TRBD1 (5 bases). Germline V gene lookup returns CDR1 SEHNR and CDR2 FQNEAQ (reference sequence). V was cut by 4 bases and J by 4 bases, with 11 bases left in between. This CDR3 is 14 amino acids long. The CDR3 here is CASSSTGGNQPQHF. CDR3 DNA sequence: TGTGCCAGCAGCTCTACTGGGGGAAATCAGCCCCAGCATTTT.

The chain joins TRBV7-8 to TRBJ2-1; TRBD2 aligns across 9 bases. The CDR3 loop spans 15 amino acids. Germline V CDR1 and CDR2: SGHVS, FQNEAQ. V dropped 7 bases and J dropped 3; count of bases not matched to a gene: 7. CDR3 amino acids: CASTSAGGFYNEQFF. CDR3 nucleotides: TGTGCCAGCACTTCAGCGGGGGGATTCTACAATGAGCAGTTCTTC.

The rearrangement links TRBV4-2 to TRBJ2-7; a possible D gene is TRBD2 (5 bases). Looked up from germline, CDR1 is LGHNA and CDR2 is YNFKEQ. This CDR3 comprises 13 residues. Deletions cut 3 bases from V and 7 bases from J, with 13 bases between. CDR3 DNA sequence: TGTGCCAGCAGCCAGATCGGGGTAGGAGAGCAGTACTTC. Protein: CASSQIGVGEQYF.

The chain uses TRBV12-3 or TRBV12-4 and TRBJ2-7; 7 bases align to TRBD1. The CDR3 loop spans 13 amino acids. V trimming: 5 bases; J trimming: 7 bases; junction bases outside the gene matches: 8. CDR3 nucleotide sequence: TGTGCCAGCAGTGCGACAGGGCAAGGAGAGCAGTACTTC. Protein: CASSATGQGEQYF.

This clonotype has just one count. The gene calls are TRBV5-1 and TRBJ2-5; D gene unclear. The germline CDR1 and CDR2 sequences are SGHRS and YFSETQ. The CDR3 is 16 amino acids. V lost 4 bases, J lost 5 bases, and 21 bases lay in between. The CDR3 protein is CASSPLTDELGETQYF. The CDR3 DNA reads TGCGCCAGCAGCCCCTTAACCGACGAATTAGGGGAGACCCAGTACTTC.

The rearrangement uses TRBV29-1 and TRBJ1-2; 10 bases fit TRBD1. The trim removed 4 bases at V and 4 bases at J, leaving 0 bases unmatched. Per germline, CDR1 SQVTM and CDR2 ANQGSEA. CDR3 size: 12 residues. The CDR3 loop reads CSVGQGAYGYTF. In DNA, the CDR3 is TGCAGCGTTGGACAGGGGGCCTATGGCTACACCTTC.

V usage is TRBV7-6 and J usage is TRBJ2-7; 9 nucleotides line up with TRBD1. Per the germline V gene, CDR1 is SGHVS and CDR2 is FNYEAQ. The CDR3 spans 16 residues. The J segment lost 2 bases and the V segment lost 5 bases, leaving 10 bases of the junction unmatched. Here the CDR3 reads CASSPSQQGAAYEQYF. CDR3 DNA sequence: TGTGCCAGCAGCCCCTCACAACAGGGGGCGGCCTACGAGCAGTACTTC.

The CDR3 region is CASRPQGTENTEAFF. CDR3 DNA: TGCGCCAGCAGACCTCAGGGGACTGAGAACACTGAAGCTTTCTTT. J is TRBJ1-1 and V is TRBV4-1; D may be TRBD1 (6 bases). Germline CDR1 reads MGHRA; CDR2 reads YSYEKL. Trimming removed 6 bases from V and 1 base from J, with 15 bases in between. This CDR3 comprises 15 residues.

V and J are TRBV29-1 and TRBJ2-1; D unresolved. CDR1 and CDR2 from the germline V gene are SQVTM and ANQGSEA. The CDR3 covers 13 residues. V was cut by 4 bases and J by 0 bases, with 7 bases left in between. CDR3 bases: TGCAGCGTTGCCTGGCTCTCCTACAATGAGCAGTTCTTC. Its protein is CSVAWLSYNEQFF.

CDR3 DNA sequence: TGTGCCAGCATCATGAACTCTGGGGCCAACGTCCTGACTTTC. Translated, it gives CASIMNSGANVLTF. This chain connects TRBV5-6 to TRBJ2-6; D gene ambiguous. Germline CDR1 and CDR2: SGHDT and YYEEEE. The ends were cut back, 6 bases at V and 0 bases at J, with 7 bases in the middle. There are 14 residues in the CDR3.

The genes are TRBV9 and TRBJ2-2; D not resolved. The CDR3 is made up of 16 amino acids. The germline V gene encodes CDR1 SGDLS and CDR2 YYNGEE. Trimming pared 0 bases from V and 1 base from J, leaving 10 bases between. CDR3: CASSVEVAVNTGELFF. In DNA, the CDR3 is TGTGCCAGCAGCGTAGAAGTCGCGGTGAACACCGGGGAGCTGTTTTTT.